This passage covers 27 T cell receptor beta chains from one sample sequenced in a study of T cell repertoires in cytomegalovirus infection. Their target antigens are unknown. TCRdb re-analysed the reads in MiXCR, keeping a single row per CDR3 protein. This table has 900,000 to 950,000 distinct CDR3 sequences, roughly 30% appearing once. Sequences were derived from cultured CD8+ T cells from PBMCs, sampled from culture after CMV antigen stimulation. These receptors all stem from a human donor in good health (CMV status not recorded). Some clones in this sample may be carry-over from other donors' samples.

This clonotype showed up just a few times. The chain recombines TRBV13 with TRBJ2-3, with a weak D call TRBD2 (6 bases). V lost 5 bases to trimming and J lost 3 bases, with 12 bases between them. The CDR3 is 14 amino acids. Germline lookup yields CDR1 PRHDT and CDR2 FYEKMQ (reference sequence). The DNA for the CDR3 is TGTGCCAGCAGCCCGGGGAGGAGGACAGATACGCAGTATTTT. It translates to CASSPGRRTDTQYF.

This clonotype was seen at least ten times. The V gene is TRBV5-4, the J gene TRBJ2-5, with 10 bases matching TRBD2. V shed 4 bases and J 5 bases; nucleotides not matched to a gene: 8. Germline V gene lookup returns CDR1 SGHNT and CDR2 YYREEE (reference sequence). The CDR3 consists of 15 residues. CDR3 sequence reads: CASSPWTSGGETQYF. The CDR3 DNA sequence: TGTGCCAGCAGCCCTTGGACTAGCGGTGGGGAGACCCAGTACTTC.

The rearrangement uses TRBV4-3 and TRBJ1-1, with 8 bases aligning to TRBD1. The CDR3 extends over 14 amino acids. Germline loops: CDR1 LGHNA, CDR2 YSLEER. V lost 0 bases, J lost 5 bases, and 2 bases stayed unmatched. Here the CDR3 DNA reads TGCGCCAGCAGCCAAGATCAGGGGGCAACTGAAGCTTTCTTT. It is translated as CASSQDQGATEAFF.

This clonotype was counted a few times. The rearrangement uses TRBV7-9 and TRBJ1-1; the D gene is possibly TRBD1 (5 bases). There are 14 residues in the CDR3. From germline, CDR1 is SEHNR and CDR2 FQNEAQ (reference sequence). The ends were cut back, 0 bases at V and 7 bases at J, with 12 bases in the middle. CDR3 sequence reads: CASSLAGTRSEAFF. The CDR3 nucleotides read TGTGCCAGCAGCTTAGCGGGGACCAGGAGTGAAGCTTTCTTT.

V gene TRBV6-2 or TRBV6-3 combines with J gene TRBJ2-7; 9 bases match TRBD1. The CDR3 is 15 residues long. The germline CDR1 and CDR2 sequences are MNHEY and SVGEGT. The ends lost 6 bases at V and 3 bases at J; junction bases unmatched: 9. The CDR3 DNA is TGTGCCAGCAGCGGGCGGGACAGGGAGGTCTACGAGCAGTACGTC. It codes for CASSGRDREVYEQYV.

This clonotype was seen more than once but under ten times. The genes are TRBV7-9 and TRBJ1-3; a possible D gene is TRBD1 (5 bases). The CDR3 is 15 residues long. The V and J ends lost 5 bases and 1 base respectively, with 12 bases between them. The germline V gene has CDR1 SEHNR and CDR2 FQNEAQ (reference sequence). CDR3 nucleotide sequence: TGTGCCAGCAGCCCGACAGCGAGTTCTGGAAACACCATATATTTT. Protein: CASSPTASSGNTIYF.

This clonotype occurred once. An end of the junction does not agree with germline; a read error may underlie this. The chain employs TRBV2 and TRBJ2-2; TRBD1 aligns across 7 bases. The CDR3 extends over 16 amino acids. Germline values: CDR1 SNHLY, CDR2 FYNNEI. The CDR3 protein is CVSRDRGSAGTGELFF. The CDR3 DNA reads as TGTGTCAGCAGGGACAGAGGGTCTGCAGGGACCGGGGAGCTGTTTTTT.

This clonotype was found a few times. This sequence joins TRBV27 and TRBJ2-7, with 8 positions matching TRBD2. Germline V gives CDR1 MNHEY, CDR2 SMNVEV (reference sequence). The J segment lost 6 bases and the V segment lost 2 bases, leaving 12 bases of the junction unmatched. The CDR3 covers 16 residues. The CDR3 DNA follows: TGTGCCAGCAGTTTACGCCCGGGGGTAGCGGGGTCCGAGCAGTACTTC. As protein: CASSLRPGVAGSEQYF.

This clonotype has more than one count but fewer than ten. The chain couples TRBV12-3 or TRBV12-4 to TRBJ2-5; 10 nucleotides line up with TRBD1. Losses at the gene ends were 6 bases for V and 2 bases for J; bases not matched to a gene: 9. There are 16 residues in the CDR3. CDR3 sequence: CASSSRDRGKQETQYF. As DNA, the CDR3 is TGTGCCAGCAGCTCGAGGGACAGGGGAAAGCAAGAGACCCAGTACTTC.

CDR3 amino acids: CASRPQSLAKNIQYF. The CDR3 nucleotides are TGTGCCAGTAGACCACAGAGTCTAGCCAAAAACATTCAGTACTTC. The gene calls are TRBV19 and TRBJ2-4; unclear D gene. The CDR3 spans 15 residues. V gave up 6 bases and J gave up 0 bases, with 12 bases separating them. The germline V gene has CDR1 LNHDA and CDR2 SQIVND (reference sequence).

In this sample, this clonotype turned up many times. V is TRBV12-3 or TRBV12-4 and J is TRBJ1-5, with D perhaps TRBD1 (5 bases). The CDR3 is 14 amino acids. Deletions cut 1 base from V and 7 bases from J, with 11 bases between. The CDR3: CASSLEGVGQPQHF. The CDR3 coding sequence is TGTGCCAGCAGTTTAGAAGGGGTGGGGCAGCCCCAGCATTTT.

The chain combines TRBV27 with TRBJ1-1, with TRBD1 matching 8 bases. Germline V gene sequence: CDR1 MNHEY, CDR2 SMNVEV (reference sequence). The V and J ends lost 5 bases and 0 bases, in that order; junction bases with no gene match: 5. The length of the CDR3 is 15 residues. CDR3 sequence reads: CASSPRGRMNTEAFF. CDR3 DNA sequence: TGTGCCAGCAGTCCCAGGGGGCGCATGAACACTGAAGCTTTCTTT.

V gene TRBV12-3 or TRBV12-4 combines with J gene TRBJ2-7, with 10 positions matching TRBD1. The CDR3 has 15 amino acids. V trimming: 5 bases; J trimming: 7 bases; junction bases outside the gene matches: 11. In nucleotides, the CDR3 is TGTGCCAGCAGTGCCACCGGGACAGGGGCTAAAGAGCAGTACTTC. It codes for CASSATGTGAKEQYF.

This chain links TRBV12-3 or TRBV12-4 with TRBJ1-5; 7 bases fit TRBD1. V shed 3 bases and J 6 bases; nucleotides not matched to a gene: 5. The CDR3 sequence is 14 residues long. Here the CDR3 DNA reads TGTGCCAGCAGTTTTAAGGGGGCCGGTCAGCCCCAGCATTTT. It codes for CASSFKGAGQPQHF.

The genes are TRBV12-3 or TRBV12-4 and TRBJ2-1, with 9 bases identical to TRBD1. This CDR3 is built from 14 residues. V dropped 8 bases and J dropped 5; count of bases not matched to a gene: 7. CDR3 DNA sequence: TGTGCCAGCGCGGACAGGGGACTTCACAATGAGCAGTTCTTC. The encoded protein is CASADRGLHNEQFF.

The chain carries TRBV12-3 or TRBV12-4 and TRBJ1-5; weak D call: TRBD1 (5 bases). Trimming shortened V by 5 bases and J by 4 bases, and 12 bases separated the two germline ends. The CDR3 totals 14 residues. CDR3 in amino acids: CASSPEGVNQPQHF. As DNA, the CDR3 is TGTGCCAGCAGTCCTGAAGGGGTGAATCAGCCCCAGCATTTT.

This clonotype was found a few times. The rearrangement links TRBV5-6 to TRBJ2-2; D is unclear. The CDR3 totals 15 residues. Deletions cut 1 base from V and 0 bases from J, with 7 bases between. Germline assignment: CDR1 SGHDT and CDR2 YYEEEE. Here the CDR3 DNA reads TGTGCCAGCAGCTTGTATGAATCGAACACCGGGGAGCTGTTTTTT. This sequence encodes CASSLYESNTGELFF.

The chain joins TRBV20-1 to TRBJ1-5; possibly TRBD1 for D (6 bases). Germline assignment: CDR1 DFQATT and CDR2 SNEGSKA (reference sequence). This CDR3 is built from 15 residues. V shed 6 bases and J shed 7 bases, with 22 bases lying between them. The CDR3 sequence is CSASDQNREGQPQHF. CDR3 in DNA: TGCAGTGCATCGGATCAGAACAGGGAGGGCCAGCCCCAGCATTTT.

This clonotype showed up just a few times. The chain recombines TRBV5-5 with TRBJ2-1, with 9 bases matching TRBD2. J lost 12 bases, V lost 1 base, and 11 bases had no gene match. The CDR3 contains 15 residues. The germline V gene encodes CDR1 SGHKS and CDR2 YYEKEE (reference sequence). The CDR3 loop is CASSLKSGGPQGQFF. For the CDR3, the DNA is TGTGCCAGCAGCTTGAAAAGCGGGGGGCCTCAGGGGCAGTTCTTC.

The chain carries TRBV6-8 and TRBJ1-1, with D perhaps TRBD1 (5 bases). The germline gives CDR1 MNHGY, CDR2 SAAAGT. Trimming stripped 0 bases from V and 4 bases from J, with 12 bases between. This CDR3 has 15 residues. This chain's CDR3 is CASSYSENGGTEAFF. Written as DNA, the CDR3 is TGTGCCAGCAGTTACTCGGAAAATGGGGGCACTGAAGCTTTCTTT.

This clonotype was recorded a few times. CDR3: CASSLERGGGRVTDTQYF. CDR3 sequence (DNA): TGTGCCAGCAGCTTAGAGCGGGGGGGGGGCAGAGTCACAGATACGCAGTATTTT. The rearrangement links TRBV11-2 to TRBJ2-3, with 9 bases that match TRBD2. Looked up from germline, CDR1 is SGHAT and CDR2 is FQNNGV. V lost 0 bases and J lost 2; bases outside the gene matches: 9. The CDR3 runs to 18 residues.

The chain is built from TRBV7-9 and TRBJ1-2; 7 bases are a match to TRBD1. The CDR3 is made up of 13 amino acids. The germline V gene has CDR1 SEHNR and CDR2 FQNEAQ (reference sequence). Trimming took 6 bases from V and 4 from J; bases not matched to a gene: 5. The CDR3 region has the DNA TGTGCCAGCAGTCCCGACAGGGCCTATGGCTACACCTTC. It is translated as CASSPDRAYGYTF.

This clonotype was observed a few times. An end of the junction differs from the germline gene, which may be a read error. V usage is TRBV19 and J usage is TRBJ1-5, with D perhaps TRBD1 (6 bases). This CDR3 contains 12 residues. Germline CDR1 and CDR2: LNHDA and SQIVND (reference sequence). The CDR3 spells CASRGGGQPQHF. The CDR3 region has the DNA TGTGCTAGTAGGGGGGGAGGTCAGCCCCAGCATTTT. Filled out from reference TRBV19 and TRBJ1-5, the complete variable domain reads DGGITQSPKYLFRKEGQNVTLSCEQNLNHDAMYWYRQDPGQGLRLIYYSQIVNDFQKGDIAEGYSVSREKKESFPLTVTSAQKNPTAFYLCASRGGGQPQHFGDGTRLSIL.

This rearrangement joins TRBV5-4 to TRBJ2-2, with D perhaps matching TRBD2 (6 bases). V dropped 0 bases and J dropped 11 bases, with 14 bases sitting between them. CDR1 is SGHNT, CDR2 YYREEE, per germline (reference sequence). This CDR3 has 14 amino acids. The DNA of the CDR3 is TGTGCCAGCAGCTTGGCCGGGACTGGGGCCGAGCTGTTTTTT. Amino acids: CASSLAGTGAELFF.

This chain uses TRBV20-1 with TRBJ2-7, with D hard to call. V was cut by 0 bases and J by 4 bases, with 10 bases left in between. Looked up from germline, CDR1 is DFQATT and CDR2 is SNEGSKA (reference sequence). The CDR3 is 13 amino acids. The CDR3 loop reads CSAREKGTYEQYV. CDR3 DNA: TGCAGTGCTAGAGAAAAGGGAACTTACGAGCAGTACGTC.

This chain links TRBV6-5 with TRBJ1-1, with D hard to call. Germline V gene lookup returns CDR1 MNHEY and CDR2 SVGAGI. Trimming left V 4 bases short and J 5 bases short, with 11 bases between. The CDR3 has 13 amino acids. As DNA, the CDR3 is TGTGCCAGCAGTTCGGGCGAATGGACTGAAGCTTTCTTT. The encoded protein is CASSSGEWTEAFF.

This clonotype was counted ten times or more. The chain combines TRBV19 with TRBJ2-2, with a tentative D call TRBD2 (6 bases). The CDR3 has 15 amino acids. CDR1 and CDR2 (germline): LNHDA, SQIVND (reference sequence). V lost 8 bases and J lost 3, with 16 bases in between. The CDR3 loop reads CASRIGTLDTGELFF. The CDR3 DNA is TGTGCCAGTCGGATCGGGACTCTTGACACCGGGGAGCTGTTTTTT. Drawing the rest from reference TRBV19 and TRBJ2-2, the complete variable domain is DGGITQSPKYLFRKEGQNVTLSCEQNLNHDAMYWYRQDPGQGLRLIYYSQIVNDFQKGDIAEGYSVSREKKESFPLTVTSAQKNPTAFYLCASRIGTLDTGELFFGEGSRLTVL.